These T cell receptor beta chains were read from a single sample in a study of blood T cell repertoires in COVID-19. The repertoire was sequenced with immunoSEQ multiplex PCR; TCRdb's copy has only in-frame clones and lacks some. Among under 400,000 clones listed, 89% were seen once. Sequenced sample: peripheral blood. These receptors came from an older woman with COVID-19, enrolled during active disease. The CDR3 runs from the conserved cysteine through the conserved F or W.

V	J	CDR3
TRBV5-1	TRBJ2-1	CASSSPSAGAYNEQFF
TRBV7-9	TRBJ1-5	CASSLGQQPQHF
TRBV6-5	TRBJ2-2	CASSYSPGGARGELFF
TRBV28	TRBJ1-2	CASSPTDRGISYGYTF
TRBV7-3	TRBJ1-1	CASSSSGSEGTEAFF
TRBV19	TRBJ1-2	CASSPEQGVLYGYTF
TRBV11-2	TRBJ1-2	CASSPGGNYGYTF
TRBV29-1	TRBJ1-5	CSVNRGLGQPQHF
TRBV4-2	TRBJ1-5	CASSQGTAKDQPQHF
TRBV18	TRBJ2-1	CASSPIAPAGGPEQFF
TRBV5-1	TRBJ1-5	CASSLVQNGQPQHF
TRBV7-2	TRBJ1-1	CASSLVTANTEAFF
TRBV11-2	TRBJ1-2	CASSLDPPGTLSNYGYTF
TRBV3-1/TRBV3-2	TRBJ1-2	CASSQAGGHYGYTF
TRBV28	TRBJ1-2	CASSPGGTGSNYGYTF
TRBV13	TRBJ1-4	CASSSGTGVYEKLFF
TRBV2	TRBJ1-1	CASSGQRNTEAFF
TRBV7-2	TRBJ1-4	CASSARQGTNEKLFF
TRBV12-3/TRBV12-4	TRBJ1-2	CASRGLYGYTF
TRBV28	TRBJ1-5	CASSLSGSTNQPQHF
TRBV10-2	TRBJ2-1	CASSGGAAPHYNEQFF
TRBV18	TRBJ1-4	CASSPSGVGELFF
TRBV10-3	TRBJ1-2	CAISQTGLESSFYTF
TRBV2	TRBJ2-7	CASRTGTASYEQYF
TRBV4-1	TRBJ2-3	CASSQDVRAGGGDTQYF
TRBV9	TRBJ2-5	CASSGFGGDETQYF
TRBV19	TRBJ1-5	CASSGFRQGNQPQHF
TRBV2	TRBJ2-5	CASSETSGVAQYF
TRBV7-8	TRBJ1-4	CASSFREGLLFF
TRBV3-1/TRBV3-2	TRBJ2-3	CASSQDPPSGLSDTQYF
TRBV28	TRBJ1-2	CASSLSSIYGYTF
TRBV7-9	TRBJ1-2	CASSALGALYGYTF
TRBV5-8	TRBJ2-3	CASSLKRTDTQYF
TRBV4-2	TRBJ2-3	CASSQNSGGDTQYF
TRBV7-9	TRBJ1-1	CASSRIGTALNTEAFF
TRBV15	TRBJ2-7	CATSRSGRQGDKQYF
TRBV9	TRBJ1-1	CASSPAGGRTEAFF
TRBV6-5	TRBJ1-5	CASSSRRASNQPQHF
TRBV5-1	TRBJ2-6	CASMGSGANVLTF
TRBV5-1	TRBJ1-1	CASSLASRGSTEAFF
TRBV20-1	TRBJ1-1	CSASSAEAFF
TRBV9	TRBJ1-2	CASSVSANGYTF
TRBV5-5	TRBJ1-6	CASSNEASRGTAALHF
TRBV27	TRBJ2-5	CASSTGVETQYF
TRBV28	TRBJ1-2	CASSQDYGYTF
TRBV7-6	TRBJ2-2	CATFLTPAYTGELFF
TRBV7-2	TRBJ2-7	CASSLDLYEQYF
TRBV10-1	TRBJ1-6	CASSVGGNSPLHF
TRBV20-1	TRBJ2-4	CSAGDRANIQYF
TRBV3-1/TRBV3-2	TRBJ2-5	CASSSPRTSGGARETQYF
TRBV7-2	TRBJ2-6	CASSPGSGANVLTF
TRBV28	TRBJ1-1	CASRLNTEAFF